This section outlines one TCR beta chain sequence together with its context. The antigen this receptor binds is unknown. No clone much larger than this one lies a single base away; base qualities are absent. These data belong to a study of CD8 T cells in Susac syndrome (dated by TCRdb to the late 2010s). With respect to the entire study: Whether CD8+ T cell activation and differentiation in Susac syndrome was antigen driven was tested using repertoire sequencing. The study compared CD8+ T cell repertoire clonality among 12 healthy donors, about 14 Susac syndrome patients and fewer than 19 multiple sclerosis patients.

RNA was extracted with the RNeasy kit and roughly 0.45 to 1 ug was reverse transcribed using random hexamers. TCR beta CDR3 regions were amplified with the immunoSEQ multiplex PCR assay covering 54 Vbeta and 13 Jbeta segments. To correct PCR amplification bias, a synthetic template baseline was used for both primer optimization and computational correction. Under the source paper's analysis protocol: Reads were annotated to V, D and J genes per IMGT and analyzed with immunoSEQ Analyzer, keeping only productive sequences. To calculate clonality, Shannon entropy was normalized by log2 of the number of productive unique sequences and then subtracted from one. For each patient and control, public and private clones were evaluated among the 100 most prevalent clones. Susac-specific clones were defined as absent from healthy and MS cohorts, about 1,100 published viral clones and other ImmuneACCESS disease sequences. TCRdb trimmed the raw reads at Q25, called clones with MiXCR and kept productive beta chains. Entries that share a CDR3 protein sequence are merged under the most common genes and DNA. The V and J calls come from TCRdb's annotation, not from the publication. A total of 150,000 to 180,000 distinct CDR3 sequences appear in this sample, less than 97% of them only once. The top ten constitute 0.14% to 0.15% of the sample.

Overall study outcomes, separate from this receptor: The study acknowledged that relatively few individuals were included in the TCR sequencing and HLA analysis.

High-throughput TCR beta sequencing profiled peripheral blood CD8+ and CD4+ T cells from healthy donors, Susac syndrome patients and multiple sclerosis patients. The multiple sclerosis controls were treatment-naive patients who had stable or active relapsing-remitting disease and met the revised McDonald criteria. Bulk CD8+ and CD4+ T cells were purified magnetically by negative isolation, whereas CD8+ TEMRA cells were enriched by FACS. Blood was collected in EDTA tubes and processed within 24 hours, with PBMCs isolated through density gradient centrifugation. PBMCs destined for TCR sequencing were cryopreserved in liquid nitrogen and later thawed in a 37 °C water bath. A purity of at least 90% was achieved for sorted or isolated CD4+, CD8+ and CD8+ TEMRA cells. Trimmed from V: 5 bases; trimmed from J: 8 bases; junction bases lacking a gene match: 13. The CDR3 runs 16 residues from the cysteine to the phenylalanine. The DNA shown is the 48-base CDR3, in frame from base 1. Taken from the germline V gene (reference sequence), the CDR1 and CDR2 loops are SEHNR and FQNEAQ.

The source is a human donor with multiple sclerosis. In this chain, TRBV7-9 is recombined with TRBJ2-1, with 9 central nucleotides matching TRBD2. The sequenced sample consisted of CD8+ T cells from PBMCs. The CDR3 protein sequence reads: CASSPFAGGPFHEQFF. The nucleotides read TGTGCCAGCAGCCCTTTTGCGGGGGGGCCTTTCCATGAGCAGTTCTTC.